The 16 T cell receptor beta chains listed next were all sequenced from one sample in a study of blood T cell repertoires in COVID-19. Clones were read by immunoSEQ multiplex PCR, and TCRdb kept only the in-frame ones, dropping some. This sample has around 160,000 clones, with approximately 84% found just once. Sequencing used peripheral blood. These TCRs come from a woman of 80 years or more with acute or convalescent COVID-19.

This clone was seen just once. The rearrangement uses TRBV3-1 (or the pseudogene TRBV3-2) and TRBJ2-7; 8 bases agree with TRBD2. This CDR3 is 15 amino acids long. Germline CDR1 is LGHDT and CDR2 is YNNKEL (reference sequence). The trim removed 1 base at V and 4 bases at J, leaving 6 bases unmatched. The CDR3 sequence is CASSQVSGGAYEQYF. CDR3 nucleotide sequence: TGTGCCAGCAGCCAAGTCTCGGGGGGGGCGTACGAGCAGTACTTC.

This clone was counted once. Additional DNA sequences in this sample encode the identical CDR3. This rearrangement joins TRBV19 to TRBJ1-1; TRBD1 agrees at 7 bases. V was pared by 10 bases and J by 1 base, with 3 bases of the junction left unmatched. Germline V gene data show CDR1 as LNHDA and CDR2 as SQIVND (reference sequence). This CDR3 region has 12 residues. This chain's CDR3 is CATGTANTEAFF. CDR3 coding DNA: TGTGCCACCGGGACAGCGAACACTGAAGCTTTCTTT.

V usage is TRBV28 and J usage is TRBJ2-7; D might be TRBD1 (8 bases). CDR3 length: 15 residues. The V gene lost 5 bases and the J gene lost 3 bases, with 17 bases spanning the gap. Germline values: CDR1 MDHEN, CDR2 SYDVKM. CDR3: CASSLTGEGLYEQYF. The CDR3 nucleotides are TGTGCCAGCAGTCTGACAGGGGAGGGACTCTACGAGCAGTACTTC.

There are a few counts of this clone. The chain joins TRBV11-2 to TRBJ1-4; TRBD1 is a possible D gene (6 bases). This CDR3 region has 15 residues. Germline CDR1 is SGHAT and CDR2 is FQNNGV. V lost 1 base to trimming and J lost 2 bases, with 8 bases between them. The CDR3: CASSLATGTNEKLFF. DNA of the CDR3: TGTGCCAGCAGCTTAGCCACAGGGACTAATGAAAAACTGTTTTTT.

V is TRBV28 and J is TRBJ1-1; 7 positions agree with TRBD1. Per germline, CDR1 MDHEN and CDR2 SYDVKM. The CDR3 is 12 residues long. The V segment lost 7 bases and the J segment 8 bases; nucleotides outside the gene matches: 7. CDR3 residues: CASIGDRMEAFF. CDR3 sequence (DNA): TGTGCCAGCATTGGGGACAGAATGGAAGCTTTCTTT. Combining the CDR3 with reference TRBV28 and TRBJ1-1 gives the whole variable domain DVKVTQSSRYLVKRTGEKVFLECVQDMDHENMFWYRQDPGLGLRLIYFSYDVKMKEKGDIPEGYSVSREKKERFSLILESASTNQTSMYLCASIGDRMEAFFGQGTRLTVV.

This rearrangement joins TRBV3-1 (or the pseudogene TRBV3-2) to TRBJ1-5; 8 nucleotides line up with TRBD1. Per the germline V gene, CDR1 is LGHDT and CDR2 is YNNKEL (reference sequence). The CDR3 is 14 amino acids. Trimming at V came to 4 bases and at J to 4 bases, leaving 3 bases not matched to a gene. This chain's CDR3 is CASSRTGPNQPQHF. CDR3 in DNA: TGTGCCAGCAGCCGGACAGGGCCAAATCAGCCCCAGCATTTT.

This clone has a single count. This chain links TRBV5-4 with TRBJ2-5, with 10 bases identical to TRBD2. There are 14 residues in the CDR3. The germline CDR1 and CDR2 sequences are SGHNT and YYREEE (reference sequence). Losses at the gene ends were 5 bases for V and 7 bases for J; bases not matched to a gene: 8. The CDR3 is CASRGAGGLGTQYF. The CDR3 nucleotides are TGTGCCAGCAGAGGAGCGGGAGGGCTGGGGACCCAGTACTTC.

This clone has just a few counts. This chain links TRBV27 with TRBJ1-1; 8 bases fit TRBD1. J lost 8 bases, V lost 5 bases, and 4 bases had no gene match. Germline V gene sequence: CDR1 MNHEY, CDR2 SMNVEV (reference sequence). This CDR3 spans 12 amino acids. The CDR3 here is CASSARTGEAFF. CDR3 nucleotide sequence: TGTGCCAGCAGTGCCAGGACAGGGGAAGCTTTCTTT.

A single count supports this clone. The chain is built from TRBV9 and TRBJ1-2; 9 bases are a match to TRBD1. V shed 0 bases and J 7 bases; nucleotides not matched to a gene: 7. CDR1 is SGDLS and CDR2 is YYNGEE in the germline V gene. The CDR3 covers 15 residues. CDR3 protein: CASSVDSGTGSGYTF. The CDR3 DNA sequence: TGTGCCAGCAGCGTAGATTCCGGGACAGGGAGTGGCTACACCTTC.

The chain is built from TRBV13 and TRBJ2-5, with D perhaps TRBD1 (6 bases). Germline CDR1 PRHDT, CDR2 FYEKMQ (reference sequence). The ends were cut back, 5 bases at V and 5 bases at J, with 15 bases in the middle. The CDR3 consists of 14 residues. CDR3 sequence: CASSHRDKMETQYF. In DNA form, the CDR3 reads TGTGCCAGCAGCCACCGGGACAAGATGGAGACCCAGTACTTC.

The chain joins TRBV7-9 to TRBJ2-1; D gene uncertain. CDR3 size: 16 residues. Germline-derived CDR1 and CDR2 are SEHNR and FQNEAQ (reference sequence). Trimming pared 2 bases from V and 3 bases from J, leaving 14 bases between. CDR3 protein: CASSLFLGNFYNEQFF. The CDR3, as DNA: TGTGCCAGCAGCTTATTTTTGGGCAACTTCTACAATGAGCAGTTCTTC.

The chain recombines TRBV6-5 with TRBJ1-2; no firm D call. CDR1 is MNHEY and CDR2 is SVGAGI in the germline V gene. The CDR3 has 14 amino acids. Between the trimmed V and J ends, which lost 6 bases and 5 bases, there was a span of 16 bases. CDR3 sequence (DNA): TGTGCCAGCAGCCCACTCGGTAACGGGTATGGCTACACCTTC. Its translation is CASSPLGNGYGYTF.

The chain is built from TRBV9 and TRBJ2-7; D possibly corresponds to TRBD1 (6 bases). The CDR3 has 14 residues. Deletions cut 0 bases from V and 0 bases from J, with 7 bases between. CDR1 is SGDLS, CDR2 YYNGEE, per germline. Here the CDR3 DNA reads TGTGCCAGCAGCGTAGCGGACAGCTCCTACGAGCAGTACTTC. Translation: CASSVADSSYEQYF.

V and J are TRBV19 and TRBJ2-3; D perhaps matches TRBD2 (6 bases). The germline V and J ends were trimmed by 4 bases and 0 bases, with 17 bases remaining between them. CDR1 is LNHDA and CDR2 is SQIVND in the germline V gene (reference sequence). This CDR3 is built from 17 residues. The CDR3 DNA sequence: TGTGCCAGTAGTAGTGGGACCCTAGCGACTAGCACAGATACGCAGTATTTT. It codes for CASSSGTLATSTDTQYF.

Of note for this clone: The junction does not match germline at one end; this may be a read error. V usage is TRBV19 and J usage is TRBJ1-1; a weak D match, TRBD1 (5 bases). CDR3 length equals 14 residues. From germline, CDR1 is LNHDA and CDR2 SQIVND (reference sequence). CDR3 protein: CASSETAMNAEAFF. In DNA form, the CDR3 reads TGTGCCAGCTCCGAGACAGCTATGAACGCTGAAGCTTTCTTT. The full variable domain, completed using reference TRBV19 and TRBJ1-1, is DGGITQSPKYLFRKEGQNVTLSCEQNLNHDAMYWYRQDPGQGLRLIYYSQIVNDFQKGDIAEGYSVSREKKESFPLTVTSAQKNPTAFYLCASSETAMNAEAFFGQGTRLTVV.

J is TRBJ2-3 and V is TRBV19; 7 positions match TRBD2. The CDR3 sequence is 14 residues long. Germline V gene data show CDR1 as LNHDA and CDR2 as SQIVND (reference sequence). Trimming cost V 6 bases and J 5 bases; bases outside gene matches: 8. The CDR3: CASSQGLSIDTQYF. The CDR3 bases are TGTGCCAGTAGCCAGGGACTATCCATAGATACGCAGTATTTT.